These 9 T cell receptor beta chains came from one sample sequenced in a study of blood T cell repertoires in COVID-19. Measured with immunoSEQ multiplex PCR; TCRdb has only the in-frame clones, and not every one. The table lists 310,000 or so clones, over 80% of them singletons. The specimen was peripheral blood. The receptor source for this set is a man between 25 and 39 years old with COVID-19, enrolled during active disease.

This chain joins TRBV6-5 and TRBJ1-4; D gene ambiguous. Germline values: CDR1 MNHEY, CDR2 SVGAGI. Trimming left V 6 bases short and J 0 bases short, with 8 bases between. The CDR3 consists of 14 residues. The chain's CDR3 is CASSLSATNEKLFF. The CDR3 nucleotides read TGTGCCAGCAGCCTCAGTGCAACTAATGAAAAACTGTTTTTT.

The CDR3 here is CASSHRQGRNGGYTF. The CDR3 DNA follows: TGTGCCAGCAGCCACAGACAGGGAAGGAACGGTGGCTACACCTTC. V gene TRBV3-1 (or the pseudogene TRBV3-2) combines with J gene TRBJ1-2, with TRBD1 matching 7 bases. The junction had 11 bases not matched to a gene; V was cut back by 3 bases and J by 7 bases. Germline CDR1 and CDR2: LGHDT and YNNKEL (reference sequence). The CDR3 has 15 residues.

The rearrangement links TRBV29-1 to TRBJ2-7, with a tentative D call TRBD1 (6 bases). This CDR3 comprises 12 residues. Germline CDR1 is SQVTM and CDR2 is ANQGSEA. V was trimmed by 7 bases and J by 4 bases, leaving 14 bases between them. The CDR3 nucleotides are TGCAGCGGGTGGAACAGGGATTACGAGCAGTACTTC. Encoded protein: CSGWNRDYEQYF.

In its sample, this clone was seen once. This chain connects TRBV2 to TRBJ1-5; no definite D call. CDR3 length: 15 amino acids. Between the trimmed V and J ends, which lost 6 bases and 0 bases, there was a span of 12 bases. Germline V lookup: CDR1 SNHLY, CDR2 FYNNEI. The CDR3 is CASREQKSSNQPQHF. CDR3 coding DNA: TGTGCCAGCAGGGAACAGAAGTCTAGCAATCAGCCCCAGCATTTT.

The V and J genes are TRBV2 and TRBJ2-5, with 9 bases identical to TRBD2. The germline V gene encodes CDR1 SNHLY and CDR2 FYNNEI. The CDR3 is 14 residues long. Trimming took 7 bases from V and 1 from J; bases not matched to a gene: 4. The CDR3 is CASNLAGIQETQYF. CDR3 nucleotides: TGTGCCAGCAATCTAGCGGGGATCCAAGAGACCCAGTACTTC.

The V and J genes are TRBV4-2 and TRBJ2-3; TRBD2 aligns across 10 bases. J was trimmed by 4 bases and V by 0 bases; bases with no gene match: 7. In germline, CDR1 is LGHNA, CDR2 YNFKEQ. This CDR3 is 17 amino acids long. For the CDR3, the DNA is TGTGCCAGCAGCCAAGACCCCATAGCGGGGGGCGCAGATACGCAGTATTTT. Residues: CASSQDPIAGGADTQYF.

The V gene is TRBV4-2, the J gene TRBJ1-1, with 10 bases lining up with TRBD1. There are 15 residues in the CDR3. The germline V gene encodes CDR1 LGHNA and CDR2 YNFKEQ. Trimming removed 5 bases from V and 0 bases from J; junction bases left unmatched: 3. CDR3 region: CASSGTGAMNTEAFF. CDR3 in DNA: TGTGCCAGCAGCGGGACAGGGGCGATGAACACTGAAGCTTTCTTT.

The chain uses TRBV27 and TRBJ2-3; D possibly corresponds to TRBD1 (6 bases). This CDR3 spans 12 amino acids. Germline V gene sequence: CDR1 MNHEY, CDR2 SMNVEV (reference sequence). The CDR3 region is CAAGASVDTQYF. In nucleotides, the CDR3 is TGTGCTGCAGGGGCTTCTGTCGATACGCAGTATTTT.

The chain couples TRBV7-9 to TRBJ1-1; D is unresolved. The germline gives CDR1 SEHNR, CDR2 FQNEAQ (reference sequence). The CDR3 is 14 amino acids. V was trimmed by 0 bases and J by 5 bases, leaving 10 bases between them. The CDR3 here is CASSLALGGTEAFF. The CDR3 DNA reads TGTGCCAGCAGCTTAGCGCTAGGAGGGACTGAAGCTTTCTTT.